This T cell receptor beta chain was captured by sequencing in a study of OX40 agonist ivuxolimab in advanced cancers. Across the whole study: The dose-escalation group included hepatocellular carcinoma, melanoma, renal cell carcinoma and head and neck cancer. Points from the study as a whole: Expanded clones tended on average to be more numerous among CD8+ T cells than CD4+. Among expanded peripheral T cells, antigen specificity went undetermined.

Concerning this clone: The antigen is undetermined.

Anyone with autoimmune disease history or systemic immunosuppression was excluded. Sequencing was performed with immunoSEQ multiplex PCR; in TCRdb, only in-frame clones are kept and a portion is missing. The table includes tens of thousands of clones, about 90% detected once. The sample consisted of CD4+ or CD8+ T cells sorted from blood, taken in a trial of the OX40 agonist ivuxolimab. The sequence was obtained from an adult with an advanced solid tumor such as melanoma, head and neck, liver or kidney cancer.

The CDR3 DNA sequence: TGTGCCAGCAGGCTCAGGGGGACAGGGTTCCCAGATACGCAGTATTTT. Its protein product is CASRLRGTGFPDTQYF. This chain uses TRBV27 with TRBJ2-3, with 9 bases identical to TRBD1. The germline V gene encodes CDR1 MNHEY and CDR2 SMNVEV (reference sequence). Trimming cost V 6 bases and J 4 bases; bases outside gene matches: 11. This CDR3 spans 16 amino acids.